This TCR beta chain was retrieved from a study of shared clonotypes between healthy human individuals. The assay was immunoSEQ multiplex PCR, and TCRdb's table has in-frame clones only and misses some. Of about 360,000 clones in the sample, about 73% were seen once. This TCR was sampled from a young man in good health. The sample taken for sequencing was memory CD4+ T cells sorted from blood. The subset: CD45RA-negative fraction.

Here the CDR3 reads CASSSQREGAYNEQFF. In DNA, the CDR3 is TGCGCCAGCAGCTCTCAGCGGGAGGGGGCTTACAATGAGCAGTTCTTC. The chain combines TRBV5-1 with TRBJ2-1, with 10 bases fitting TRBD2. This CDR3 contains 16 residues. Looked up from germline, CDR1 is SGHRS and CDR2 is YFSETQ. The ends lost 3 bases at V and 4 bases at J; junction bases unmatched: 7.